The present T cell receptor beta chain was sequenced within a study of T cell responses to AZD1222 COVID-19 vaccine. For this clone: Antigen: not known.

Method: immunoSEQ multiplex PCR; TCRdb's copy keeps in-frame clones and lacks some. Of fewer than 150,000 clones listed, 70% to 90% are singletons. Study-wide findings and caveats: Scientists sampled the repertoires only once the peak T cell response had passed. Vaccination with two AZD1222 doses was followed by a rise in Spike-specific TCR breadth and depth.

Trimming took off 5 bases at V and 0 bases at J, with 13 bases between the two ends. The CDR3 has 16 amino acids. Germline CDR1 reads MGHRA; CDR2 reads YSYEKL. The sample was peripheral blood, taken on day 0 of AZD1222 vaccination. This chain connects TRBV4-1 to TRBJ2-2; D is unclear. The TCR sequence derives from an adult in good health. The CDR3 bases are TGCGCCAGCAGCACATCCCCGGCTACGAACACCGGGGAGCTGTTTTTT. Residues: CASSTSPATNTGELFF.